The entry below describes one TCR beta chain. This CDR3 is built from 15 residues. Per the germline V gene, CDR1 is MNHEY and CDR2 is SVGAGI. V lost 2 bases, J lost 9 bases, and 14 bases lay in between. The sample originates from a study of control samples from healthy donors and cancer patients. This table comes from immunoSEQ multiplex PCR, and its TCRdb copy is limited to in-frame clones, with some not included. The table includes approximately 70,000 clones, around nine tenths detected once. The receptor was isolated from a man between 60 and 75 years old with lung cancer. The chain is built from TRBV6-5 and TRBJ1-6; D not certain. Sequenced sample: PBMCs. The CDR3 loop is CASSYQTGGGSPLHF. The CDR3 coding sequence is TGTGCCAGCAGTTACCAGACTGGAGGAGGTTCACCCCTCCACTTT.